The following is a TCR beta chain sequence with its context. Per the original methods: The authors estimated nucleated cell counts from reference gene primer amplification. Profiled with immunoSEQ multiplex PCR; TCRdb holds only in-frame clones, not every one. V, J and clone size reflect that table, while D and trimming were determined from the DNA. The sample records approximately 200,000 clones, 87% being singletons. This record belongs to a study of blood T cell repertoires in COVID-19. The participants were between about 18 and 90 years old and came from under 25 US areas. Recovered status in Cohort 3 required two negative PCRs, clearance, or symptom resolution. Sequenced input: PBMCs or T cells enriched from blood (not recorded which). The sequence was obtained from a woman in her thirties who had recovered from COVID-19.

The CDR3 DNA sequence: TGTGCCAGCAGCGTAGCGTCGGGACTTTACACAGATACGCAGTATTTT. Its translation is CASSVASGLYTDTQYF. V usage is TRBV9 and J usage is TRBJ2-3, with a tentative D call TRBD2 (6 bases). This CDR3 is built from 16 residues. CDR1 is SGDLS, CDR2 YYNGEE, per germline. The V end was cut by 0 bases, the J end by 2 bases, with 13 bases between.